These T cell receptor beta chains were read from a single sample in a study of blood T cell repertoires in COVID-19. This table comes from immunoSEQ multiplex PCR, and its TCRdb copy is limited to in-frame clones, with some not included. Of roughly 190,000 clones listed, around 85% are singletons. Sequencing was performed on peripheral blood. The origin of the receptors is a woman aged 55-69 years with acute or convalescent COVID-19. CDR3s include the opening cysteine and the closing phenylalanine or tryptophan. Fields, in order: J gene, V gene, D gene, clone size, CDR3 protein, CDR3 DNA. A D gene is named only where the DNA matches it firmly. Some rows mark clone size as missing; the rest say once, few, many or name a class of expanded clone.

>TRBJ1-6|TRBV10-1|TRBD1|NA
CASSSQTGTLHF
TGCGCCAGCAGCTCCCAGACAGGGACCCTCCACTTT
>TRBJ2-3|TRBV19|NA|few
CASSMLGARQDTQYF
TGTGCCAGTAGTATGTTGGGGGCGCGGCAAGATACGCAGTATTTT
>TRBJ1-4|TRBV11-2|NA|NA
CASSPRATNEKLFF
TGTGCCAGCAGCCCTCGGGCAACTAATGAAAAACTGTTTTTT
>TRBJ1-2|TRBV27|NA|few
CASSLDSYYGYTF
TGTGCCAGCAGTTTAGACAGCTACTATGGCTACACCTTC
>TRBJ2-2|TRBV9|TRBD2|few
CASSAQTSANTGELFF
TGTGCCAGCAGCGCCCAGACTAGCGCGAACACCGGGGAGCTGTTTTTT
>TRBJ2-7|TRBV29-1|NA|once
CSVGQSYEQYF
TGCAGCGTTGGACAGAGCTACGAGCAGTACTTC
>TRBJ2-2|TRBV7-3|TRBD1|NA
CASSSNPGQGTGELFF
TGTGCCAGCAGCTCCAACCCGGGACAGGGAACCGGGGAGCTGTTTTTT
>TRBJ2-1|TRBV11-3|TRBD1|once
CASSFAGGSYNEQFF
TGTGCCAGCAGCTTCGCAGGGGGCTCCTACAATGAGCAGTTCTTC
>TRBJ1-2|TRBV18|NA|NA
CASSPTGVGYGYTF
TGTGCCAGCTCCCCTACGGGAGTAGGCTATGGCTACACCTTC
>TRBJ1-2|TRBV18|TRBD1|NA
CASSPPATGGYGYTF
TGTGCCAGCTCACCACCCGCGACAGGGGGCTATGGCTACACCTTC
>TRBJ1-2|TRBV3-1/TRBV3-2|NA|NA
CASSPDQRTAGYTF
TGTGCCAGCAGCCCCGACCAGCGGACGGCTGGCTACACCTTC
>TRBJ2-5|TRBV19|TRBD1|NA
CASSPRGQGGPQETQYF
TGTGCCAGTAGTCCCAGGGGGCAGGGGGGACCGCAAGAGACCCAGTACTTC
>TRBJ2-5|TRBV6-5|TRBD1|NA
CASSHNGQGQETQYF
TGTGCCAGCAGTCACAACGGACAGGGTCAAGAGACCCAGTACTTC
>TRBJ2-3|TRBV7-9|NA|NA
CASSSFASGRTDTQYF
TGTGCCAGCAGCTCCTTCGCCAGCGGACGCACAGATACGCAGTATTTT
>TRBJ2-1|TRBV9|TRBD1|NA
CASSAGTATYNEQFF
TGTGCCAGCAGCGCCGGGACAGCTACCTACAATGAGCAGTTCTTC
>TRBJ1-4|TRBV9|NA|NA
CASSVDPARAGEKLFF
TGTGCCAGCAGCGTAGACCCCGCGAGGGCCGGTGAAAAACTGTTTTTT
>TRBJ1-3|TRBV30|TRBD1|once
CATPPTTGVSSGNTIYF
TGTGCCACGCCTCCAACCACAGGGGTAAGCTCTGGAAACACCATATATTTT
>TRBJ2-7|TRBV6-5|TRBD1|NA
CASSLSGTGNYEQYF
TGTGCCAGCAGTCTCTCCGGGACAGGCAACTACGAGCAGTACTTC
>TRBJ1-1|TRBV18|NA|NA
CASSIRQENTEAFF
TGTGCCAGCTCAATACGACAGGAGAACACTGAAGCTTTCTTT
>TRBJ1-1|TRBV6-5|NA|NA
CASSYRRRGTDEAFF
TGTGCCAGCAGTTACAGGAGGAGGGGAACGGATGAAGCTTTCTTT
>TRBJ1-6|TRBV6-5|NA|NA
CASSYPEGSSPLHF
TGTGCCAGCAGTTACCCGGAAGGGAGTTCACCCCTCCACTTT
>TRBJ2-7|TRBV5-1|NA|NA
CASSLDRYYEQYF
TGCGCCAGCAGCTTGGACAGATACTACGAGCAGTACTTC